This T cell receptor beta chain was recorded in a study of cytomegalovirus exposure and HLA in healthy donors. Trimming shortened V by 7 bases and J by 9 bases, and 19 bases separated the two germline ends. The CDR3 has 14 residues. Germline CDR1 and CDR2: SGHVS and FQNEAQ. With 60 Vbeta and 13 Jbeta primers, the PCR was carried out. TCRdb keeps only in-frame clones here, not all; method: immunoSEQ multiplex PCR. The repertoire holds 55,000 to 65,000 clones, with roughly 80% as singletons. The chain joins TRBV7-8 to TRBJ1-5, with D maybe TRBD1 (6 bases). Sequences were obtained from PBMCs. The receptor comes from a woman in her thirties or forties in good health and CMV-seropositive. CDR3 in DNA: TGTGCCAGCACAGAAGGGACACCTCTGGGGCCCCAGCATTTT. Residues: CASTEGTPLGPQHF. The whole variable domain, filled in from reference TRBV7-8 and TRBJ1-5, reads GAGVSQSPRYKVAKRGQDVALRCDPISGHVSLFWYQQALGQGPEFLTYFQNEAQLDKSGLPSDRFFAERPEGSVSTLKIQRTQQEDSAVYLCASTEGTPLGPQHFGDGTRLSIL.